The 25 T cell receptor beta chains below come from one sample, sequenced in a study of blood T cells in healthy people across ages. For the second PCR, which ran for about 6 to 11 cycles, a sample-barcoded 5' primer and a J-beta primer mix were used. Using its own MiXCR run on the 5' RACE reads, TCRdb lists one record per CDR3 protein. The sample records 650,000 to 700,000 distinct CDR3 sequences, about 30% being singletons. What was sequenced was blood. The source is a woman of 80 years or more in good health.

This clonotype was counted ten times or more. The DNA for the CDR3 is TGTGCCAGCAGCCAAGATGGAGAGGGTTGGTACGAGCAGTACTTC. Translating gives CASSQDGEGWYEQYF. The V gene is TRBV4-2, the J gene TRBJ2-7; a possible D gene is TRBD2 (5 bases). The CDR3 consists of 15 residues. V was clipped by 0 bases and J by 4 bases, with 13 bases between them. Germline V gene data show CDR1 as LGHNA and CDR2 as YNFKEQ.

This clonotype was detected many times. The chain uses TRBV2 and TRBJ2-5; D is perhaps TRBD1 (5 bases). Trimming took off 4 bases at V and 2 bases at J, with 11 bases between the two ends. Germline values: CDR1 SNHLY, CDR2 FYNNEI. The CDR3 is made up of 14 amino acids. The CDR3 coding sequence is TGTGCCAGCAGTGTTACAGGCTCGCAAGAGACCCAGTACTTC. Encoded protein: CASSVTGSQETQYF.

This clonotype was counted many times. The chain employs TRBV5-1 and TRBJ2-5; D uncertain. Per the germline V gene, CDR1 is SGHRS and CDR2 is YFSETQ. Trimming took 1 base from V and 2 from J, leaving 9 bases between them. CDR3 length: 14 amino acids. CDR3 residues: CASSLLGRQETQYF. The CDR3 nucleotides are TGCGCCAGCAGCTTGTTAGGGCGACAAGAGACCCAGTACTTC.

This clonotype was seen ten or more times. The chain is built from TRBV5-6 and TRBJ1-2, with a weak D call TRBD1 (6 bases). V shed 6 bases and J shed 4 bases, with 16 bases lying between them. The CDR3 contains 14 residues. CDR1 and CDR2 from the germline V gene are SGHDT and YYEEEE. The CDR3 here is CASITQGPGYGYTF. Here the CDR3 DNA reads TGTGCCAGCATAACCCAGGGGCCTGGCTATGGCTACACCTTC.

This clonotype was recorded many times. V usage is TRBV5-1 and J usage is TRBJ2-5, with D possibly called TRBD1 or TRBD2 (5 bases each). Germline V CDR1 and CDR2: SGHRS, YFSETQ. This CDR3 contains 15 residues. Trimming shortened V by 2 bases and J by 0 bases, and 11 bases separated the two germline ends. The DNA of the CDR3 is TGCGCCAGCAGCTTTGGGGACGGGTACCAAGAGACCCAGTACTTC. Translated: CASSFGDGYQETQYF. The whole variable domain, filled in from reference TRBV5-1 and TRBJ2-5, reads KAGVTQTPRYLIKTRGQQVTLSCSPISGHRSVSWYQQTPGQGLQFLFEYFSETQRNKGNFPGRFSGRQFSNSRSEMNVSTLELGDSALYLCASSFGDGYQETQYFGPGTRLLVL.

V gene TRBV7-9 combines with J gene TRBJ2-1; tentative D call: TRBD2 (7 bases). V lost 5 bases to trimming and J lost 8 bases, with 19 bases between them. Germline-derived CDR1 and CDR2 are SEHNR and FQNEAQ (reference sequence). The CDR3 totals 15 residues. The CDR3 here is CASSLVGGGQDEQFF. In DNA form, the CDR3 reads TGTGCCAGCAGCCTGGTAGGGGGAGGGCAGGATGAGCAGTTCTTC.

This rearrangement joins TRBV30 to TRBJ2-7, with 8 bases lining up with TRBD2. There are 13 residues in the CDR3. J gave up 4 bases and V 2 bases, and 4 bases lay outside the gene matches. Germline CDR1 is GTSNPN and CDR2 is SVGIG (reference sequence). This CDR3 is CAWSRTSYYEQYF. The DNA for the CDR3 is TGTGCCTGGAGTAGGACTAGCTATTACGAGCAGTACTTC.

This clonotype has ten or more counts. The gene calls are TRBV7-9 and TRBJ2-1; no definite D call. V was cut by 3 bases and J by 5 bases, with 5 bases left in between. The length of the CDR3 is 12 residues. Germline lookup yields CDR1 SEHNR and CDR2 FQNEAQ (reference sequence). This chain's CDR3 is CASSFLDNEQFF. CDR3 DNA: TGTGCCAGCAGCTTCCTGGACAATGAGCAGTTCTTC. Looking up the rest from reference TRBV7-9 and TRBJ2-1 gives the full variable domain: DTGVSQNPRHKITKRGQNVTFRCDPISEHNRLYWYRQTLGQGPEFLTYFQNEAQLEKSRLLSDRFSAERPKGSFSTLEIQRTEQGDSAMYLCASSFLDNEQFFGPGTRLTVL.

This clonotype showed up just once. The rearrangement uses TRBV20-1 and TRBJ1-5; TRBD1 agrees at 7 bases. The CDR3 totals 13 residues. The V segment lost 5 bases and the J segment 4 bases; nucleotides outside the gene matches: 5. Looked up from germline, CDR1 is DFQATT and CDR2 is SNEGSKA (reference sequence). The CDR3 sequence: CSALTGSNQPQHF. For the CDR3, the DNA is TGCAGTGCTCTGACAGGGTCAAATCAGCCCCAGCATTTT.

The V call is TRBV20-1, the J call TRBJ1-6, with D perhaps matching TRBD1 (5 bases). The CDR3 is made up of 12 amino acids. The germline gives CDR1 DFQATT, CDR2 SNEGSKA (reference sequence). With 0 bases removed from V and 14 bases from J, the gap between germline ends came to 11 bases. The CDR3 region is CSARDETVALHF. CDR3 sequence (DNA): TGCAGTGCTAGAGACGAGACAGTGGCCCTCCACTTT.

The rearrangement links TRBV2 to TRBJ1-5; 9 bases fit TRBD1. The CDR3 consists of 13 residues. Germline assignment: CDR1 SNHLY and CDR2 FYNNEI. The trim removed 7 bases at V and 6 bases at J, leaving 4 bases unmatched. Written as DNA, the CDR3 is TGTGCCAGCATTCGGGACAGGGCTCAGCCCCAGCATTTT. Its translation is CASIRDRAQPQHF.

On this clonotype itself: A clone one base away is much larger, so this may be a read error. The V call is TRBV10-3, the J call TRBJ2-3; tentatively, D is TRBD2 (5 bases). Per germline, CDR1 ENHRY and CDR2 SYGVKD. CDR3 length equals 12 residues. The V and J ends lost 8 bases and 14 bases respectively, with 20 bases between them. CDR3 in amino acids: CAIRDTHEKLYF. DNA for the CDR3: TGTGCCATCCGGGATACTCATGAAAAACTGTATTTT.

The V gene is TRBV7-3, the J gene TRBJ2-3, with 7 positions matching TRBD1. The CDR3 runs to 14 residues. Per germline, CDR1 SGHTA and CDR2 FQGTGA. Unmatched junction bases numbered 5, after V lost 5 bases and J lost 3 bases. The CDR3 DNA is TGTGCCAGCAGCCCGGGACAGCCAACAGATACGCAGTATTTT. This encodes CASSPGQPTDTQYF.

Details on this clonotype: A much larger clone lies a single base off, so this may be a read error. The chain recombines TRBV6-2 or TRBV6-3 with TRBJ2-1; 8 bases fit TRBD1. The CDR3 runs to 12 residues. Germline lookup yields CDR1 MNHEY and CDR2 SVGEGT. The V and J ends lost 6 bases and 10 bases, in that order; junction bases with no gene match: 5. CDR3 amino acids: CASRDRAYEQFF. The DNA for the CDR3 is TGTGCCAGCAGGGACAGGGCCTACGAGCAGTTCTTC.

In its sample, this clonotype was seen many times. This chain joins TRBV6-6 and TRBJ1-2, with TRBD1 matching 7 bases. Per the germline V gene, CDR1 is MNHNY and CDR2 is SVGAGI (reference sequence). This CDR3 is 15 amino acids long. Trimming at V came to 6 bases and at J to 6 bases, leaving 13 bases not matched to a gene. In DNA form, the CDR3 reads TGTGCCAGCAGCCGAAGAGCCACAGGGGATGATGGCTACACCTTC. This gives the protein CASSRRATGDDGYTF.

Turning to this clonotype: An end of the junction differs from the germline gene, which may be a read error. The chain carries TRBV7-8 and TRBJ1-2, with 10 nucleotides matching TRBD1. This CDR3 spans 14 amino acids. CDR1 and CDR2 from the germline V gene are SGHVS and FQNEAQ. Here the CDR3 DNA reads TGTGCCGGCAGCGACGACAGGGGGCGCGATGGCTACACCTTC. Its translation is CAGSDDRGRDGYTF. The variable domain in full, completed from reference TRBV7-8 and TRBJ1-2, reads GAGVSQSPRYKVAKRGQDVALRCDPISGHVSLFWYQQALGQGPEFLTYFQNEAQLDKSGLPSDRFFAERPEGSVSTLKIQRTQQEDSAVYLCAGSDDRGRDGYTFGSGTRLTVV.

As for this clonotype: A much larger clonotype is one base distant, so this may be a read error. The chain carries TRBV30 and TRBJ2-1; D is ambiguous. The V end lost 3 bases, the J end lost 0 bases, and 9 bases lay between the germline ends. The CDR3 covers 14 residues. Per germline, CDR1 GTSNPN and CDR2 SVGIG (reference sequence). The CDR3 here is CAWSTNVSYNEQFF. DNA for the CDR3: TGTGCCTGGAGCACTAACGTCTCCTACAATGAGCAGTTCTTC.

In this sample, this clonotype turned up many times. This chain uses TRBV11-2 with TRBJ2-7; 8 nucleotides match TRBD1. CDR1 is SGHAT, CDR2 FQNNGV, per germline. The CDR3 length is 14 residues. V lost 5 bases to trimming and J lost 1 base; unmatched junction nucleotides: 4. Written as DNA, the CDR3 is TGTGCCAGCAGCAAAGGGACAGGATCCTACGAGCAGTACTTC. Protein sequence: CASSKGTGSYEQYF.

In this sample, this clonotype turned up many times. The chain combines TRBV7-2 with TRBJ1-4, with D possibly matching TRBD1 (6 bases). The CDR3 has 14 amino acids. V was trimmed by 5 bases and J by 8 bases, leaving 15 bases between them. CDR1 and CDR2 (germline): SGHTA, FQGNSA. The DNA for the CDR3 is TGTGCCAGCAGCCCCCAGGGGACGAGGGAAAAACTGTTTTTT. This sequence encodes CASSPQGTREKLFF.

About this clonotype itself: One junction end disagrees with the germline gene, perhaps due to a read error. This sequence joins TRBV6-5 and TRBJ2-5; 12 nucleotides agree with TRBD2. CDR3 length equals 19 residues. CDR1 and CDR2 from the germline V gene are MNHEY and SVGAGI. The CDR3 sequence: CASSYSRLAGEAPQEIQYF. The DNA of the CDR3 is TGTGCCAGCAGTTACTCACGACTAGCGGGGGAAGCCCCCCAAGAGATCCAGTACTTC.

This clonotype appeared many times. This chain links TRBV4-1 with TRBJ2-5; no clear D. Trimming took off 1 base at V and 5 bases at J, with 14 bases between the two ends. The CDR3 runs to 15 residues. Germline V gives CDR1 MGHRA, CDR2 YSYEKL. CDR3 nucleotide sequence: TGCGCCAGCAGCCAAGGTCCGCCCCCCGAGGAGACCCAGTACTTC. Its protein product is CASSQGPPPEETQYF.

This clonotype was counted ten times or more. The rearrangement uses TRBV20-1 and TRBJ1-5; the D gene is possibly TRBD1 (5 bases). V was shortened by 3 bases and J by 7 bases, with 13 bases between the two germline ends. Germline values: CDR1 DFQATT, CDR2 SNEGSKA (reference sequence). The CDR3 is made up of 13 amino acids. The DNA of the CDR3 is TGCAGTGCTAGGGGACTTTTGGGCCAGCCCCAGCATTTT. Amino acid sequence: CSARGLLGQPQHF.

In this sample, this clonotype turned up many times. The CDR3 sequence is CASSVRGRQPNRDEQFF. In DNA form, the CDR3 reads TGTGCCAGCAGCGTAAGGGGGCGGCAGCCCAACAGGGATGAGCAGTTCTTC. The gene calls are TRBV9 and TRBJ2-1, with 7 bases fitting TRBD1. Germline CDR1 SGDLS, CDR2 YYNGEE. The CDR3 length is 17 residues. V lost 1 base and J lost 8; bases outside the gene matches: 15.

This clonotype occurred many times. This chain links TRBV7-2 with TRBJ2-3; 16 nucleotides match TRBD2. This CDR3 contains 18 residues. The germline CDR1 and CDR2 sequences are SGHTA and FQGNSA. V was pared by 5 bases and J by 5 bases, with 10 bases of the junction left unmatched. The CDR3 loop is CASSLGLAGGARGDTQYF. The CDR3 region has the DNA TGTGCCAGCAGCCTGGGACTAGCGGGGGGGGCTCGAGGAGATACGCAGTATTTT.

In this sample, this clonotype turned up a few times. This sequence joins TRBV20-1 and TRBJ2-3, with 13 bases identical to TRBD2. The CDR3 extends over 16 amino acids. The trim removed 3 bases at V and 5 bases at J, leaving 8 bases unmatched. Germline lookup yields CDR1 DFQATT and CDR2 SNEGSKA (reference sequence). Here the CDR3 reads CSASRTSGGRQDTQYF. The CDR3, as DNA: TGCAGTGCTAGTAGGACTAGCGGGGGTCGTCAAGATACGCAGTATTTT.